The clone carrying this T cell receptor beta chain was observed a handful of times. Both 60 Vbeta primers and 13 Jbeta primers went into the PCR. Repertoires were generated with immunoSEQ multiplex PCR, while TCRdb's copy carries only in-frame clones and drops some. The profile covers roughly 140,000 clones, with more than 70% appearing a single time and around 2% taken by the ten largest. The sample originates from a study of cytomegalovirus exposure and HLA in healthy donors. The CDR3 totals 15 residues. J lost 3 bases, V lost 6 bases, and 9 bases had no gene match. The germline gives CDR1 MNHEY, CDR2 SVGAGI.

The V call is TRBV6-5, the J call TRBJ1-1, with 8 bases aligning to TRBD1. Input material: PBMCs. This receptor was taken from a woman aged 40 to 50 in good health and CMV-seronegative. In nucleotides, the CDR3 is TGTGCCAGCAGCTCAATTGGACAGGGACACACTGAAGCTTTCTTT. It encodes CASSSIGQGHTEAFF.